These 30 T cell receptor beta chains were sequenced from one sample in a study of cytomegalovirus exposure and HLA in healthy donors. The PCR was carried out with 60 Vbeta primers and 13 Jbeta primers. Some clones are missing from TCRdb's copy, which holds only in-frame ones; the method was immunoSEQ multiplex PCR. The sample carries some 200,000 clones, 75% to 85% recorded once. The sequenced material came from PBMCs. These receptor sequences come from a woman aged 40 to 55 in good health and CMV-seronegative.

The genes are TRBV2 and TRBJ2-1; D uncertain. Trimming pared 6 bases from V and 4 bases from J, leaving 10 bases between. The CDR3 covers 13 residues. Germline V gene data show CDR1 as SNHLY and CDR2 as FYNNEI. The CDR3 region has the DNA TGTGCCAGCAGGACGGAGATATACAATGAGCAGTTCTTC. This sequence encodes CASRTEIYNEQFF.

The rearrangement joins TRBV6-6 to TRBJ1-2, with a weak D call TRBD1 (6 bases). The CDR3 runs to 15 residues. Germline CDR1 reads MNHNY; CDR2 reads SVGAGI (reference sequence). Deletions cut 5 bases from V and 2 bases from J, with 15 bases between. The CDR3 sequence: CASSSNTGKNYGYTF. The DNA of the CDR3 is TGTGCCAGCAGTAGCAACACAGGGAAAAACTATGGCTACACCTTC.

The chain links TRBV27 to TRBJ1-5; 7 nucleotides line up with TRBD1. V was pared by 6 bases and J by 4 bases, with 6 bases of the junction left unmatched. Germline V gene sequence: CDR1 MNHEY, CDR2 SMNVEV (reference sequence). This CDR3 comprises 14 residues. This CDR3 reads CASSLGGTNQPQHF. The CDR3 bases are TGTGCCAGCAGCTTAGGGGGCACAAATCAGCCCCAGCATTTT.

The CDR3 DNA reads as TGCGCCAGCAGCACGGGACTATCTTTGGAGCAGTACTTC. Its protein product is CASSTGLSLEQYF. This chain links TRBV5-1 with TRBJ2-7; 7 bases are a match to TRBD2. CDR1 is SGHRS, CDR2 YFSETQ, per germline. The CDR3 spans 13 residues. V was pared by 4 bases and J by 7 bases, with 8 bases of the junction left unmatched.

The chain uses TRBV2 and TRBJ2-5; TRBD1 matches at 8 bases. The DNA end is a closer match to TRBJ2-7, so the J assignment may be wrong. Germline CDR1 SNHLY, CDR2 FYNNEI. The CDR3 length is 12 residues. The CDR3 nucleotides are TGTGCCAGCAGCACGACAGGGGTCGAGCAGTACTTC. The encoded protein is CASSTTGVEQYF.

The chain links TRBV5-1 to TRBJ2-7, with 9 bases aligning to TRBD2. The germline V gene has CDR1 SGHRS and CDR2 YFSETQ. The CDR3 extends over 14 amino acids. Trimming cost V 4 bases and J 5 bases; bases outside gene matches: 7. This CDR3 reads CASSLVIAGDEQYF. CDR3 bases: TGCGCCAGCAGCCTTGTAATAGCGGGAGACGAGCAGTACTTC.

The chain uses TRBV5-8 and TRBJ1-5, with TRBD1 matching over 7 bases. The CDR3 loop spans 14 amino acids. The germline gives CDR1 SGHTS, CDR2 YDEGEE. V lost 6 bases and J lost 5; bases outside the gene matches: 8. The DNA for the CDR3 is TGTGCCAGCACGTCCCGCACAGGGGATCAGCCCCAGCATTTT. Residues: CASTSRTGDQPQHF.

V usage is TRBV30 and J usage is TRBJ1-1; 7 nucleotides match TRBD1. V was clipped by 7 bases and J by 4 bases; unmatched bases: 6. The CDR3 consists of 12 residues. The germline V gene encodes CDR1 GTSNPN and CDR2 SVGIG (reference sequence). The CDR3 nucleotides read TGTGCCTCCGACAGGGTGGGCACTGAAGCTTTCTTT. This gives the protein CASDRVGTEAFF. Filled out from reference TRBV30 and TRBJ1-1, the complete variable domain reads SQTIHQWPATLVQPVGSPLSLECTVEGTSNPNLYWYRQAAGRGLQLLFYSVGIGQISSEVPQNLSASRPQDRQFILSSKKLLLSDSGFYLCASDRVGTEAFFGQGTRLTVV.

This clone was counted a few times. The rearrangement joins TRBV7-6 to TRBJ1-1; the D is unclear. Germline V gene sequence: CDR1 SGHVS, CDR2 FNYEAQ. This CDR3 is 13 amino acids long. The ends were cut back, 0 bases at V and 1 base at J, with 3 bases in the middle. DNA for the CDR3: TGTGCCAGCAGCTTAGCGCGGAACACTGAAGCTTTCTTT. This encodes CASSLARNTEAFF.

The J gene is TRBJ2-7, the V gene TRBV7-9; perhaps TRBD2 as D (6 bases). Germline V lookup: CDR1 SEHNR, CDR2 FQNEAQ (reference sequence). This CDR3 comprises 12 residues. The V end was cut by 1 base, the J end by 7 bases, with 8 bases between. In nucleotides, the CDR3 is TGTGCCAGCAGCTTAGGTCGGGAGGAGCAGTACTTC. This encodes CASSLGREEQYF.

The CDR3 reads CAWSAGLAGSEQYF. DNA of the CDR3: TGTGCCTGGAGTGCGGGACTAGCGGGAAGCGAGCAGTACTTC. This chain uses TRBV30 with TRBJ2-7; 13 positions match TRBD2. Germline values: CDR1 GTSNPN, CDR2 SVGIG (reference sequence). The CDR3 has 14 residues. The trim removed 1 base at V and 6 bases at J, leaving 3 bases unmatched.

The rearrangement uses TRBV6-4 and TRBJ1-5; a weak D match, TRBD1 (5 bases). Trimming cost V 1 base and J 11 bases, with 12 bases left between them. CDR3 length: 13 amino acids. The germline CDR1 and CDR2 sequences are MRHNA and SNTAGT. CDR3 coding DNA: TGTGCCAGCAGTGACTTGGCAGGGCTTACCCAGCATTTT. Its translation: CASSDLAGLTQHF.

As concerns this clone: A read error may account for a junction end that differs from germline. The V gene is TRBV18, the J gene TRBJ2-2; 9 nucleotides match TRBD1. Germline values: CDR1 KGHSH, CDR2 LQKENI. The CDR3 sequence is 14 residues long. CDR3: CASSRDRVTGKLFF. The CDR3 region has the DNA TGTGCCAGCTCACGGGACAGGGTGACCGGGAAGCTGTTTTTT. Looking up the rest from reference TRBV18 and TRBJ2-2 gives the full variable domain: NAGVMQNPRHLVRRRGQEARLRCSPMKGHSHVYWYRQLPEEGLKFMVYLQKENIIDESGMPKERFSAEFPKEGPSILRIQQVVRGDSAAYFCASSRDRVTGKLFFGEGSRLTVL.

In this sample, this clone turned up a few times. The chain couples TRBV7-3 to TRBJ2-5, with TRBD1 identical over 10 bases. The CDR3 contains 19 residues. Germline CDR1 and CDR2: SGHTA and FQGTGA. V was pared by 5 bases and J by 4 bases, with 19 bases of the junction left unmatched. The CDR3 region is CASSVAHIAGQGEGETQYF. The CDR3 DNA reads TGTGCCAGCAGCGTTGCCCACATCGCCGGACAGGGGGAGGGAGAGACCCAGTACTTC.

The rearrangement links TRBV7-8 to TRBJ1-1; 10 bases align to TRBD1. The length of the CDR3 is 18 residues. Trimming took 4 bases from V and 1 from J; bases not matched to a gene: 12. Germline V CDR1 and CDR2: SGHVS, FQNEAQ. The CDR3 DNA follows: TGTGCCAGCAGCTCTATTGGACAGGGGGTGGCGAAGAACACTGAAGCTTTCTTT. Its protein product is CASSSIGQGVAKNTEAFF.

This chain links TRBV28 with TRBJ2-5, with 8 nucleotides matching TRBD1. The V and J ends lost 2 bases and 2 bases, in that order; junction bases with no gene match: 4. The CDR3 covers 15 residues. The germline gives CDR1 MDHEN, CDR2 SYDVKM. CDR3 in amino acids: CASSLRTGFQETQYF. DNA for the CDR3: TGTGCCAGCAGTTTAAGGACAGGGTTTCAAGAGACCCAGTACTTC.

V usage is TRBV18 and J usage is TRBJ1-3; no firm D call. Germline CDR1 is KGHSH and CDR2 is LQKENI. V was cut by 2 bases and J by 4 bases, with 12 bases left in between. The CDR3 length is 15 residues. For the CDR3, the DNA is TGTGCCAGCTCACCAGGATGGACTGGAGGAAACACCATATATTTT. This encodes CASSPGWTGGNTIYF.

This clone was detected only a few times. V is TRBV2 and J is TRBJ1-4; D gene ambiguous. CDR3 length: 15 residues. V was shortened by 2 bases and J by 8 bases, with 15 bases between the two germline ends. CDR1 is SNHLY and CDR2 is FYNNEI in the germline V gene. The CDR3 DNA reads TGTGCCAGCAGTGAACCGATTCTGGCCGGGGAAAAACTGTTTTTT. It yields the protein CASSEPILAGEKLFF.

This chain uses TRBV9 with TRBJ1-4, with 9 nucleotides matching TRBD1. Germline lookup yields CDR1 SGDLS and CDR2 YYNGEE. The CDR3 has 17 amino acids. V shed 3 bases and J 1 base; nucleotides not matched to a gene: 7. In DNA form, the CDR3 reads TGTGCCAGCAGCGCCCGGGACAGGGTACTAACTAATGAAAAACTGTTTTTT. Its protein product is CASSARDRVLTNEKLFF.

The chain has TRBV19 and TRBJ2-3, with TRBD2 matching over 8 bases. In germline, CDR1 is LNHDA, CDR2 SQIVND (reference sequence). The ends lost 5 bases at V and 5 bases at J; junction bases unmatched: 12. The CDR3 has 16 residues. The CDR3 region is CASSYWGAGVQDTQYF. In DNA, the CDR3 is TGTGCCAGTAGTTATTGGGGAGCGGGAGTACAAGATACGCAGTATTTT.

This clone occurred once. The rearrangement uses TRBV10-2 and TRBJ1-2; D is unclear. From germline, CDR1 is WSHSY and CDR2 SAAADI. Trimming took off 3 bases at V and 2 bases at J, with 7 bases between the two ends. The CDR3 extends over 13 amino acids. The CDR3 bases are TGCGCCAGCAGTGATCGGGAGAACTATGGCTACACCTTC. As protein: CASSDRENYGYTF.

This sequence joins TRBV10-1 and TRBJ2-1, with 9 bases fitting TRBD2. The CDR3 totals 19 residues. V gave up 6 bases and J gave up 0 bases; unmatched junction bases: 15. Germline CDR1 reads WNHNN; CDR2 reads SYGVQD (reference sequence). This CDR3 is CASRFRGTSYPFSYNEQFF. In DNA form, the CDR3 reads TGCGCCAGCAGATTTCGGGGGACTAGCTATCCTTTCTCCTACAATGAGCAGTTCTTC.

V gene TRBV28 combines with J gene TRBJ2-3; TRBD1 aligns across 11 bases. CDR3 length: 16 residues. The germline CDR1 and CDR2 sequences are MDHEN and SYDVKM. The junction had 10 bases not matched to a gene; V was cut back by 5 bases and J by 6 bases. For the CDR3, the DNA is TGTGCCAGCAGTAGCCGAGGGACAGGGGGTCTTGATACGCAGTATTTT. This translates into CASSSRGTGGLDTQYF.

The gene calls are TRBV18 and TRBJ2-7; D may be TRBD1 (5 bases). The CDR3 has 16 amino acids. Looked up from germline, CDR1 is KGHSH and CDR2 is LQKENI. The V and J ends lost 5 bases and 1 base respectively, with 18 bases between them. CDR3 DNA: TGTGCCAGCTCATTACTTCAGGGTGGAGCGTCCTACGAGCAGTACTTC. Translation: CASSLLQGGASYEQYF.

In nucleotides, the CDR3 is TGCGCCAGCAGCTTGGAGGCTCTGGGGCGCCCGGAACAGTACTTC. Translating gives CASSLEALGRPEQYF. The chain uses TRBV5-1 and TRBJ2-7, with D possibly matching TRBD1 (5 bases). The V and J ends lost 0 bases and 10 bases respectively, with 20 bases between them. Looked up from germline, CDR1 is SGHRS and CDR2 is YFSETQ. The CDR3 loop spans 15 amino acids.

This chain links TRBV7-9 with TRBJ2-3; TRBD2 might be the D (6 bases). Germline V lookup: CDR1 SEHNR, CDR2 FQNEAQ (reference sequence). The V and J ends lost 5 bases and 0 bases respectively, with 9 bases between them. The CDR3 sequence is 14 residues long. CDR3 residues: CASSRDSSTDTQYF. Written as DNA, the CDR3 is TGTGCCAGCAGCCGGGACTCCAGCACAGATACGCAGTATTTT.

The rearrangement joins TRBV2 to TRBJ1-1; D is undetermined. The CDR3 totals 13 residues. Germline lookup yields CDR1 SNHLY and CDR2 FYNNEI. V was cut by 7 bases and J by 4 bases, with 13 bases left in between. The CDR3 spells CASTRRWGTEAFF. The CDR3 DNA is TGTGCCAGCACCCGGAGGTGGGGCACTGAAGCTTTCTTT.

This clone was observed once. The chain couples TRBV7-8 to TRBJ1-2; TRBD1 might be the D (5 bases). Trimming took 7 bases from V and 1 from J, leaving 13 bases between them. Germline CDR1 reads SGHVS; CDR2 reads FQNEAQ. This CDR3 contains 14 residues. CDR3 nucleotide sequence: TGTGCCAGCACCCCGGACGGGGGTAACTATGGCTACACCTTC. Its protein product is CASTPDGGNYGYTF.

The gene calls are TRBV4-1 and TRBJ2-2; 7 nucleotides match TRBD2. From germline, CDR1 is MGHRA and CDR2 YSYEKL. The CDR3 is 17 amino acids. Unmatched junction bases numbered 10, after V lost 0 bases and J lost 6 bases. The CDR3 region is CASSQDGRDGRSGELFF. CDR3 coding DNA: TGCGCCAGCAGCCAAGATGGAAGGGACGGGAGGTCCGGGGAGCTGTTTTTT.

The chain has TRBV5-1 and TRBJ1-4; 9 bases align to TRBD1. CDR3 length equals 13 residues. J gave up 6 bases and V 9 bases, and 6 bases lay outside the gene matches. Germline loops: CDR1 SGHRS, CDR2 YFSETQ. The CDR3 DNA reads TGCGCCACTGGGACAGGGAATCATGAAAAACTGTTTTTT. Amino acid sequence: CATGTGNHEKLFF.